This TCR beta chain was sequenced for a study of sequential checkpoint blockade in melanoma. The overall study: Both treatment sequences were followed by maintenance nivolumab.

Treatment given: randomized to nivolumab then ipilimumab (arm A) or the reverse (arm B). DNA-damaging chemotherapy had not been given to any patient beforehand. Produced via immunoSEQ multiplex PCR; TCRdb's table is partial and in-frame only. The sample carries tens of thousands of clones, roughly four fifths recorded once. This CDR3 is built from 12 residues. The germline V gene encodes CDR1 MNHNY and CDR2 SVGAGI (reference sequence). V was pared by 8 bases and J by 5 bases, with 10 bases between. The sequencing used CD8+ T cells sorted from blood (inferred from file names), collected from a patient given nivolumab and ipilimumab in sequence. The sequence was obtained from a human donor with melanoma. The V call is TRBV6-6, the J call TRBJ2-1, with a possible D match to TRBD2 (5 bases). As DNA, the CDR3 is TGTGCCAGCGGGAGAACCAACAATGAGCAGTTCTTC. Translation: CASGRTNNEQFF.